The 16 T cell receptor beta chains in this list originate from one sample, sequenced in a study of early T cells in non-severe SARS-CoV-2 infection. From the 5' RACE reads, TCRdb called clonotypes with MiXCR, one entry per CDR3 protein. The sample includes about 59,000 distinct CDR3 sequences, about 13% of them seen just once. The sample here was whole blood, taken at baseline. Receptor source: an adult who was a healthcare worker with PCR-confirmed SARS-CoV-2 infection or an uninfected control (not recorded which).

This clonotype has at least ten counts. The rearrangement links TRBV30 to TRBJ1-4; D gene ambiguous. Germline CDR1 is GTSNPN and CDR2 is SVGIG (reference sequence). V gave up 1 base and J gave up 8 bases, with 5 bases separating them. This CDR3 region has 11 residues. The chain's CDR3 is CAWSALEKLFF. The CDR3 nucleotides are TGTGCCTGGAGTGCCCTCGAAAAACTGTTTTTT.

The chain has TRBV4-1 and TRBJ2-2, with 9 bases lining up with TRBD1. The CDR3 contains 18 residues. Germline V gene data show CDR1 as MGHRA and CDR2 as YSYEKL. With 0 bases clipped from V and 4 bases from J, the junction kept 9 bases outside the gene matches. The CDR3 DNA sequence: TGCGCCAGCAGCCAAGATTTGGGACAGGGATTAGCCACCGGGGAGCTGTTTTTT. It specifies CASSQDLGQGLATGELFF.

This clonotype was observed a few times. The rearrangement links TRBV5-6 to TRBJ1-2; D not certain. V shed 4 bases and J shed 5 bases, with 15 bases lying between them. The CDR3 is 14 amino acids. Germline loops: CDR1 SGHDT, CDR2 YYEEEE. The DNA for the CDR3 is TGTGCCAGCAGCCCCGGGCCTCCCCATTATGGCTACACCTTC. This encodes CASSPGPPHYGYTF.

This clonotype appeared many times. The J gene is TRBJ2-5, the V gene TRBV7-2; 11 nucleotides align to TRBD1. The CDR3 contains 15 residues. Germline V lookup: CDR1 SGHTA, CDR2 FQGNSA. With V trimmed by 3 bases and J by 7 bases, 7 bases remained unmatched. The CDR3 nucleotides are TGTGCCAGCAGCTTTGGACAGGGGGCGCCGAGGACCCAGTACTTC. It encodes CASSFGQGAPRTQYF.

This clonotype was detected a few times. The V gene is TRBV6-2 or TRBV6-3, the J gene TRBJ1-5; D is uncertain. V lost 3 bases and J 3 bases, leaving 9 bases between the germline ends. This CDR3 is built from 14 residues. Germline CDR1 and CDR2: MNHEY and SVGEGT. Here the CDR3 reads CASSYSGYNQPQHF. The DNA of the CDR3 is TGTGCCAGCAGTTATTCAGGCTACAATCAGCCCCAGCATTTT.

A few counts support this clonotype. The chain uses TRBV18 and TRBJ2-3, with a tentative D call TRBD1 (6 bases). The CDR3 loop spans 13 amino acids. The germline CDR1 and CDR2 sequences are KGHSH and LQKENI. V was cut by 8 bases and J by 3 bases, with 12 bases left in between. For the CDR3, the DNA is TGTGCCAGCCGCCAGGGGATTACAGATACGCAGTATTTT. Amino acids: CASRQGITDTQYF.

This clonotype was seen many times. The CDR3 DNA reads as TGCAGTGCTCTAGCCGGGACAGGGTCGACGGATACGCAGTATTTT. Residues: CSALAGTGSTDTQYF. The chain is built from TRBV20-1 and TRBJ2-3; TRBD1 aligns across 9 bases. Germline V gene sequence: CDR1 DFQATT, CDR2 SNEGSKA (reference sequence). CDR3 size: 15 residues. The V segment lost 5 bases and the J segment 6 bases; nucleotides outside the gene matches: 12.

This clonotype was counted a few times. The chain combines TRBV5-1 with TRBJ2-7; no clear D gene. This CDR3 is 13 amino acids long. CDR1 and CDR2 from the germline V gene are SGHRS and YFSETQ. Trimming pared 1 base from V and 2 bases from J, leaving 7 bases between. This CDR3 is CASSLKFPYEQYF. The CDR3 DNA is TGCGCCAGCAGCTTGAAGTTCCCCTACGAGCAGTACTTC. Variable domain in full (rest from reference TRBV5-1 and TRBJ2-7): KAGVTQTPRYLIKTRGQQVTLSCSPISGHRSVSWYQQTPGQGLQFLFEYFSETQRNKGNFPGRFSGRQFSNSRSEMNVSTLELGDSALYLCASSLKFPYEQYFGPGTRLTVT.

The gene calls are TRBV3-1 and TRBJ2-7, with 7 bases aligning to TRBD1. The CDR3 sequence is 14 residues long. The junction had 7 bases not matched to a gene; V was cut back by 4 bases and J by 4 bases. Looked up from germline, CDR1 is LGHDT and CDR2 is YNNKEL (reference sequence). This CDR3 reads CASSRRTGDYEQYF. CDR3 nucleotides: TGTGCCAGCAGCCGGAGGACAGGCGATTACGAGCAGTACTTC.

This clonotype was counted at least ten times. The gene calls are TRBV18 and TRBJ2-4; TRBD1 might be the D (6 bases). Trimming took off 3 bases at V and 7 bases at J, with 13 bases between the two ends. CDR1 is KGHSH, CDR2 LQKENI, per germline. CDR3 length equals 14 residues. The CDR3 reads CASSPNPQGNIQYF. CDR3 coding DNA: TGTGCCAGCTCACCTAACCCTCAGGGGAACATTCAGTACTTC.

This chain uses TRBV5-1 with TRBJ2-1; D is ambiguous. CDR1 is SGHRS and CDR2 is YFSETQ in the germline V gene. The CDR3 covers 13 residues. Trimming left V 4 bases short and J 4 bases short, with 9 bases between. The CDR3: CASSTDGYNEQFF. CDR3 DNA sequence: TGCGCCAGCAGCACGGACGGTTACAATGAGCAGTTCTTC.

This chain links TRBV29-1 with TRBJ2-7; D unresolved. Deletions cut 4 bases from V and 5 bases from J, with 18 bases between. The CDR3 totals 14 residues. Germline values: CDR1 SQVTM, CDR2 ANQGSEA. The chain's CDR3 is CSVGSEATVDEQYF. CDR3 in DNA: TGCAGCGTTGGCTCCGAGGCAACGGTTGACGAGCAGTACTTC.

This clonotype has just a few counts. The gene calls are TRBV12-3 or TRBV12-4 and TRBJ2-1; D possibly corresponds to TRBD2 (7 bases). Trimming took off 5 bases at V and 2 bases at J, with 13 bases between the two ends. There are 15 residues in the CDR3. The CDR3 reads CASSQSGGAYNEQFF. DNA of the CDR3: TGTGCCAGCAGTCAATCGGGGGGCGCCTACAATGAGCAGTTCTTC.

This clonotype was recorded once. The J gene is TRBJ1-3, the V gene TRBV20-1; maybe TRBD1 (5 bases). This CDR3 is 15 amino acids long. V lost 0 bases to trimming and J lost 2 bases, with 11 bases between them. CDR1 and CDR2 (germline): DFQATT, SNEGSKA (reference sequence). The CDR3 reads CSARDGGRAGNTIYF. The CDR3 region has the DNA TGCAGTGCTAGAGACGGGGGTAGGGCTGGAAACACCATATATTTT.

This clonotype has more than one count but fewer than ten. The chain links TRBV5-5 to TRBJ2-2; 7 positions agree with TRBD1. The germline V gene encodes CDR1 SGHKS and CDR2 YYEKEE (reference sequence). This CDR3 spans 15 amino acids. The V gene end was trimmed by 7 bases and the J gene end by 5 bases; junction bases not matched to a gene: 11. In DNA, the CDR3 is TGTGCCAGCGGGGACGGGACAGCGACTACCGGGGAGCTGTTTTTT. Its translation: CASGDGTATTGELFF.

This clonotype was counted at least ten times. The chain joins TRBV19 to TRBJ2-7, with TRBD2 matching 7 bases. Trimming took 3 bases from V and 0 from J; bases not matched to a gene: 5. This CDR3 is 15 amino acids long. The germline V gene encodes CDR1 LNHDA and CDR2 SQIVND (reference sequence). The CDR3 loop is CASSMGLAVSYEQYF. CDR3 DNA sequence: TGTGCCAGTAGTATGGGTCTAGCGGTCTCCTACGAGCAGTACTTC.